Given below is one T cell receptor (beta chain) in context. This clonotype was picked up many times. What this receptor recognizes is not known. Per-nucleotide qualities are absent, and no much larger clonotype sits a single base away. For CDR1 and CDR2, the germline V gene lists SQVTM and ANQGSEA. Reading from cysteine to phenylalanine, the CDR3 counts 14 amino acids. The CDR3 DNA has 42 bases and is translated from base 1. The germline V end is reduced by 4 bases and the J end by 5 bases; junction bases left unmatched: 3. Reads for this sample came from an Illumina HiSeq 2500. TCR beta libraries were prepared by quantitative 5'-RACE with molecular barcodes. The original methods were these. A new computational method based on a probabilistic model of VDJ rearrangement was used to identify disease-linked TCR variants. TCRdb reran the public reads through fastp at Q25 and MiXCR, keeping productive beta chains. One record per CDR3 amino acid sequence lists the most common genes and DNA. The authors' filters were not applied to this entry. Here the sample has under 130,000 distinct CDR3 sequences; around 24% occur a single time. The ten most abundant clones make up about 12% of the sample.

The data stem from a study of CD8 T cells in ankylosing spondylitis (dated by TCRdb to about 2017). Regarding the complete study: The study set out to find disease-linked TCR variants by profiling T cell receptor beta repertoires in ankylosing spondylitis patients and healthy donors. The full study cohort comprised about 25 ankylosing spondylitis patients and some 110 healthy donors. Peripheral blood samples were taken, and synovial fluid was additionally collected from ankylosing spondylitis patients.

The study at large found these results: According to the report, matched synovial fluid samples from ankylosing spondylitis patients were significantly enriched for the disease-linked clones. A TCR beta motif of fewer than 10 highly homologous amino acid variants appeared characteristic of blood from ankylosing spondylitis patients. The disease-linked clones had a CD8+ phenotype and were found at relatively low frequencies in peripheral blood. Some TCR beta motif variants had previously been reported in synovial fluid and blood of reactive arthritis patients, which suggested common disease-initiation mechanisms.

Synovial fluid samples and blood samples obtained from the same ankylosing spondylitis patients were matched. This TCR was sampled from a male donor with ankylosing spondylitis. The material sequenced was synovial fluid, either unsorted or a sorted T cell fraction (not recorded which). The chain links TRBV29-1 with TRBJ2-1; TRBD2 agrees with 12 junctional bases. The nucleotide sequence reads as follows: TGCAGCGTTGCTAGCGGGAGGGGGGACAATGAGCAGTTCTTC. Its amino acids are CSVASGRGDNEQFF.